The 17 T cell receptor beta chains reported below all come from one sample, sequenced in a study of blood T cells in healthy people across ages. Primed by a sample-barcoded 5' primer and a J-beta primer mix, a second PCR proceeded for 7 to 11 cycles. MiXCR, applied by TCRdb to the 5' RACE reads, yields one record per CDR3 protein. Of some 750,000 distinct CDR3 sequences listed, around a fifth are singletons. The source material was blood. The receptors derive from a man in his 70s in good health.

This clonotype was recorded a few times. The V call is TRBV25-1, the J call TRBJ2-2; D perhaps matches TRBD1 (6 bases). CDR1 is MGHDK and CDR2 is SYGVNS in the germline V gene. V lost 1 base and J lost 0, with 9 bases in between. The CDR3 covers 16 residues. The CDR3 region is CASSESTGTNTGELFF. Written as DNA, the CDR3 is TGTGCCAGCAGTGAATCCACAGGGACGAACACCGGGGAGCTGTTTTTT.

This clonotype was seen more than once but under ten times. The CDR3, as DNA: TGTGCCAGCAGTGAACTGTGGGCGATTTCCTACGAGCAGTACTTC. It encodes CASSELWAISYEQYF. V and J are TRBV6-1 and TRBJ2-5; D is unresolved. The J call could be wrong; TRBJ2-7 is a better fit for the DNA end. CDR1 MNHNS and CDR2 SASEGT come from the germline V gene. This CDR3 contains 15 residues.

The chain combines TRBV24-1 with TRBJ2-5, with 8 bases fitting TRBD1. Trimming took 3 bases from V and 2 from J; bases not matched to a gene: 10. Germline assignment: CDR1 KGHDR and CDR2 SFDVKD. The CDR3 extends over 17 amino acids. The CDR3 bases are TGTGCCACCAGTGATCGTCCGACAGGGGAGCAACAAGAGACCCAGTACTTC. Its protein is CATSDRPTGEQQETQYF.

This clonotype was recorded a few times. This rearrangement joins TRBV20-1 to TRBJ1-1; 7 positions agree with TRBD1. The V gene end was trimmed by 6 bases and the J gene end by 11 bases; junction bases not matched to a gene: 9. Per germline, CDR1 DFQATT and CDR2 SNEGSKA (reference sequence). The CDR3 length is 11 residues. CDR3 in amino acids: CSAYLTGFAFF. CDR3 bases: TGCAGTGCCTACCTGACAGGGTTTGCTTTCTTT.

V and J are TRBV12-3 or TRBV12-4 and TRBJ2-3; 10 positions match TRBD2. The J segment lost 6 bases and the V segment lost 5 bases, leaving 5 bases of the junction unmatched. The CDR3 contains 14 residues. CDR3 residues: CASSGLAVLDTQYF. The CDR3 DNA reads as TGTGCCAGCAGTGGACTAGCGGTGCTGGATACGCAGTATTTT.

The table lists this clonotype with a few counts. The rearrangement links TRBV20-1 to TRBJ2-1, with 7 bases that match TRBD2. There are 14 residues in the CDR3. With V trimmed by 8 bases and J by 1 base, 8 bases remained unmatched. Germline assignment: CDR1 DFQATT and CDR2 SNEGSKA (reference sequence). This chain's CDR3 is CSLALGGSYNEQFF. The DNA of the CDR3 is TGCAGTCTCGCCCTGGGGGGGTCCTACAATGAGCAGTTCTTC.

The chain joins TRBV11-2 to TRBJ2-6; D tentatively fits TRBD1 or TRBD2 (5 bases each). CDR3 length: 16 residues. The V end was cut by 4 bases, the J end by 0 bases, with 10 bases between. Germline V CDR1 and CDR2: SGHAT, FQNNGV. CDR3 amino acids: CASSWGPNSGANVLTF. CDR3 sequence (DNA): TGTGCCAGCAGCTGGGGACCCAACTCTGGGGCCAACGTCCTGACTTTC.

CDR3 bases: TGTGCCAGCAGTTCCCTTTTCGAGCAGTACTTC. Its protein is CASSSLFEQYF. This rearrangement joins TRBV6-2 or TRBV6-3 to TRBJ2-5; D call uncertain. The J call may be faulty, since TRBJ2-7 better matches the DNA end. CDR3 length: 11 amino acids. Germline assignment: CDR1 MNHEY and CDR2 SVGEGT.

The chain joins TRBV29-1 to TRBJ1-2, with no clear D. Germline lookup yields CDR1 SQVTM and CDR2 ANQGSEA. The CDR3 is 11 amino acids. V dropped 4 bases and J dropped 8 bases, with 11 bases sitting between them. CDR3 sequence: CSVVWQRGYTF. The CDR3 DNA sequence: TGCAGCGTTGTTTGGCAGCGGGGCTACACCTTC.

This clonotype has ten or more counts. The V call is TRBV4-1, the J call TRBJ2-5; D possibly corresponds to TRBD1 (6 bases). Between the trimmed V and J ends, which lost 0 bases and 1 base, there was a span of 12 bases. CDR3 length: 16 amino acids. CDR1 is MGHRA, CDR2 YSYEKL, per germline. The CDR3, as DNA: TGCGCCAGCAGCCAAGAAGAAAGGACAGTCCAAGAGACCCAGTACTTC. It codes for CASSQEERTVQETQYF.

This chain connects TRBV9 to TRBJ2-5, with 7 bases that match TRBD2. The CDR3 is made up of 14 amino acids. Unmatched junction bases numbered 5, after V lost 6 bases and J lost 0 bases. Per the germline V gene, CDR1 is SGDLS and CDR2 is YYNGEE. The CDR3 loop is CASTPAGNQETQYF. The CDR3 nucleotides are TGTGCCAGCACCCCAGCGGGGAACCAAGAGACCCAGTACTTC.

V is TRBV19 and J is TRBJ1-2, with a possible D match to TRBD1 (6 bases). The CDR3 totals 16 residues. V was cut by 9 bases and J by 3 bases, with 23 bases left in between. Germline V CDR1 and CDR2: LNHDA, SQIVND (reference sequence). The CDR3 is CASHYSNRGTHYGYTF. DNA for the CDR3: TGTGCCAGCCATTATTCGAACCGCGGGACACACTATGGCTACACCTTC.

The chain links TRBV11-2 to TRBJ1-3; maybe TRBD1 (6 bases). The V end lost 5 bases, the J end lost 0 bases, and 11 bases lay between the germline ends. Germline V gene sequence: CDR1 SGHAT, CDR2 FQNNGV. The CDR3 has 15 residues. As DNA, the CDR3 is TGTGCCAGCAGCCGGACAGCTAGCTCTGGAAACACCATATATTTT. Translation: CASSRTASSGNTIYF.

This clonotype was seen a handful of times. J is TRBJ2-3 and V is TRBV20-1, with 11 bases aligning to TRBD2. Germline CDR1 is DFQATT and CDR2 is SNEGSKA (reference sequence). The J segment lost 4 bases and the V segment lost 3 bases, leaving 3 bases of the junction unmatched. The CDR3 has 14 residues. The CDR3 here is CSARVAGGPDTQYF. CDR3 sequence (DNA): TGCAGTGCTAGGGTAGCGGGAGGGCCAGATACGCAGTATTTT.

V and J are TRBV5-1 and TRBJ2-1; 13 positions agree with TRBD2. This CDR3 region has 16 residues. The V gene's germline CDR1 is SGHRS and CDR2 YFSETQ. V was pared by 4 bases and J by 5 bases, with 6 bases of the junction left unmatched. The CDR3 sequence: CASSTVLAGGHNEQFF. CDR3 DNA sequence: TGCGCCAGCAGCACCGTACTAGCGGGGGGGCACAATGAGCAGTTCTTC.

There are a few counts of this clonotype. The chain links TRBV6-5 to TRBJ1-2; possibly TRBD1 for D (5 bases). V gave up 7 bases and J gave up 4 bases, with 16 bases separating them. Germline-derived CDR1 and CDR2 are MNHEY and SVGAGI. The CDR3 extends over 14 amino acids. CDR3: CASKPQGRGYGYTF. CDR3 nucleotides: TGTGCCAGCAAGCCCCAGGGACGTGGCTATGGCTACACCTTC.

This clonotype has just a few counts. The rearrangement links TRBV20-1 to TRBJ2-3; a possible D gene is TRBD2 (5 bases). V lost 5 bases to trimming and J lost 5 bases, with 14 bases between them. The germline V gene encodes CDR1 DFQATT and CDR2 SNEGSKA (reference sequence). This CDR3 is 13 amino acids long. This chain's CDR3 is CSAGRLIQDTQYF. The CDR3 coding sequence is TGCAGTGCTGGGAGATTGATTCAAGATACGCAGTATTTT.